This paragraph reports one TCR beta chain. J was trimmed by 5 bases and V by 0 bases; bases with no gene match: 10. Per germline, CDR1 LGHNA and CDR2 YNFKEQ. CDR3 length equals 18 residues. The sample is drawn from a study of siplizumab effects on memory and regulatory T cells. Measured with immunoSEQ multiplex PCR; TCRdb has only the in-frame clones, and not every one. The data contain 100,000 or so clones, approximately 94% of them singletons. The specimen sequenced was Tregs sorted from blood. The sequence derives from a human donor in good health. The chain recombines TRBV4-2 with TRBJ2-2; 9 nucleotides line up with TRBD2. Here the CDR3 DNA reads TGTGCCAGCAGCCAAGATGCCTCGGGCGGGAGGGGGACCGGGGAGCTGTTTTTT. Its protein is CASSQDASGGRGTGELFF.